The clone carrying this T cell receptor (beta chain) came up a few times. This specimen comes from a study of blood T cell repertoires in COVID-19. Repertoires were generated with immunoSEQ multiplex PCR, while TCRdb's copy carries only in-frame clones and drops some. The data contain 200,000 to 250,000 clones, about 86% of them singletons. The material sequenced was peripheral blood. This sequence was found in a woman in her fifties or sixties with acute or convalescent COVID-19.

CDR3: CASSAGGEVYGYTF. DNA for the CDR3: TGTGCCAGCAGTGCAGGGGGCGAGGTCTATGGCTACACCTTC. This chain connects TRBV2 to TRBJ1-2, with 8 nucleotides matching TRBD1. Germline lookup yields CDR1 SNHLY and CDR2 FYNNEI. Trimming at V came to 4 bases and at J to 4 bases, leaving 5 bases not matched to a gene. The CDR3 is made up of 14 amino acids.